These 19 T cell receptor beta chains came from one sample sequenced in a study of blood T cell repertoires in COVID-19. Assay used: immunoSEQ multiplex PCR; TCRdb lists only in-frame clones, some missing. The sample contains some 290,000 clones, about nine tenths of which appear only once. The sequenced sample was peripheral blood. The origin of the receptors is a young woman with COVID-19, enrolled during active disease.

The rearrangement joins TRBV3-1 (or the pseudogene TRBV3-2) to TRBJ2-3, with 7 positions matching TRBD2. CDR3 length equals 17 residues. Germline assignment: CDR1 LGHDT and CDR2 YNNKEL (reference sequence). J gave up 0 bases and V 0 bases, and 6 bases lay outside the gene matches. The CDR3 nucleotides are TGTGCCAGCAGCCAAGATCTTCTAGCGGCCAGCACAGATACGCAGTATTTT. Translating gives CASSQDLLAASTDTQYF.

The rearrangement joins TRBV6-2 or TRBV6-3 to TRBJ1-2; 8 bases line up with TRBD1. The ends lost 5 bases at V and 1 base at J; junction bases unmatched: 3. The CDR3 length is 14 residues. CDR1 MNHEY and CDR2 SVGEGT come from the germline V gene. CDR3 amino acids: CASSLTGVNYGYTF. DNA of the CDR3: TGTGCCAGCAGTCTGACAGGGGTTAACTATGGCTACACCTTC.

This clone is a singleton in its sample. The chain combines TRBV11-2 with TRBJ2-7; D gene uncertain. Germline CDR1 and CDR2: SGHAT and FQNNGV. The CDR3 has 12 residues. V was shortened by 2 bases and J by 6 bases, with 8 bases between the two germline ends. The chain's CDR3 is CASSLTVGEQYF. The CDR3 DNA follows: TGTGCCAGCAGCTTAACGGTTGGCGAGCAGTACTTC.

CDR3 residues: CASSIDFSGGAQYF. The CDR3 nucleotides read TGTGCCAGCTCCATCGACTTTAGCGGGGGGGCCCAGTACTTC. This sequence joins TRBV18 and TRBJ2-5; 11 positions match TRBD2. V gave up 6 bases and J gave up 9 bases; unmatched junction bases: 9. Germline V gene data show CDR1 as KGHSH and CDR2 as LQKENI. This CDR3 contains 14 residues.

The chain combines TRBV12-3 or TRBV12-4 with TRBJ2-2; possibly TRBD1 for D (5 bases). V lost 7 bases and J 5 bases, leaving 11 bases between the germline ends. CDR3 size: 13 residues. CDR3 DNA sequence: TGTGCCAGCAATCCGACAGTAACCGGGGAGCTGTTTTTT. Translated, it gives CASNPTVTGELFF.

This clone was seen a handful of times. V and J are TRBV7-9 and TRBJ2-3, with unresolved D. The CDR3 runs 14 residues. Trimming removed 5 bases from V and 10 bases from J, with 19 bases in between. Germline lookup yields CDR1 SEHNR and CDR2 FQNEAQ (reference sequence). CDR3 sequence (DNA): TGTGCCAGCAGCCCGGTTGAGCTGAGGATCTCGCAGTATTTT. Its protein product is CASSPVELRISQYF. The whole variable domain, remainder taken from reference TRBV7-9 and TRBJ2-3, is DTGVSQNPRHKITKRGQNVTFRCDPISEHNRLYWYRQTLGQGPEFLTYFQNEAQLEKSRLLSDRFSAERPKGSFSTLEIQRTEQGDSAMYLCASSPVELRISQYFGPGTRLTVL.

This clone was detected only a few times. This chain uses TRBV19 with TRBJ2-7, with TRBD2 matching 7 bases. Unmatched junction bases numbered 10, after V lost 3 bases and J lost 2 bases. CDR3 size: 16 residues. The germline V gene has CDR1 LNHDA and CDR2 SQIVND (reference sequence). CDR3 nucleotide sequence: TGTGCCAGTAGTATGGTGAGCGGGGCGAACGCCTACGAGCAGTACTTC. It yields the protein CASSMVSGANAYEQYF.

J is TRBJ1-2 and V is TRBV6-5; no clear D. V lost 8 bases, J lost 4 bases, and 8 bases lay in between. Germline V lookup: CDR1 MNHEY, CDR2 SVGAGI. CDR3 length equals 11 residues. The CDR3 protein is CASRRGYGYTF. In nucleotides, the CDR3 is TGTGCCAGCCGGCGGGGCTATGGCTACACCTTC.

This chain uses TRBV5-1 with TRBJ2-7; TRBD1 might be the D (5 bases). The CDR3 is 15 amino acids. The germline gives CDR1 SGHRS, CDR2 YFSETQ. V was shortened by 0 bases and J by 0 bases, with 10 bases between the two germline ends. The CDR3 loop is CASSLGQRSSYEQYF. Here the CDR3 DNA reads TGCGCCAGCAGCTTGGGACAGAGGAGCTCCTACGAGCAGTACTTC.

The rearrangement joins TRBV7-7 to TRBJ2-1; D gene uncertain. V was trimmed by 4 bases and J by 4 bases, leaving 17 bases between them. The CDR3 covers 16 residues. Looked up from germline, CDR1 is SSHAT and CDR2 is FNYEAQ (reference sequence). The CDR3 bases are TGTGCCAGCAGCTGCCCGCCCCCTGACGGGTACAATGAGCAGTTCTTC. Translated, it gives CASSCPPPDGYNEQFF.

This chain uses TRBV5-1 with TRBJ1-4, with 9 bases aligning to TRBD1. With V trimmed by 4 bases and J by 7 bases, 8 bases remained unmatched. Germline CDR1 is SGHRS and CDR2 is YFSETQ. This CDR3 comprises 15 residues. The CDR3 DNA follows: TGCGCCAGCAGCCTGATTGGGACAGGGTCTGAAAAACTGTTTTTT. Translating it yields CASSLIGTGSEKLFF.

The rearrangement links TRBV7-9 to TRBJ2-2; TRBD1 is a possible D gene (6 bases). Germline assignment: CDR1 SEHNR and CDR2 FQNEAQ (reference sequence). V was pared by 7 bases and J by 6 bases, with 15 bases between. This CDR3 has 14 amino acids. The CDR3 coding sequence is TGTGCCAGCAAAGGGGGTAAAGCCTCCGGGGAGCTGTTTTTT. Residues: CASKGGKASGELFF.

The chain joins TRBV7-9 to TRBJ2-7; 8 bases map to TRBD1. V shed 4 bases, J shed 1 base, and the junction held 3 bases outside the gene matches. The CDR3 sequence is 14 residues long. The germline CDR1 and CDR2 sequences are SEHNR and FQNEAQ (reference sequence). The DNA for the CDR3 is TGTGCCAGCAGCTCCCGGGACAGGTCCTACGAGCAGTACTTC. Protein product: CASSSRDRSYEQYF.

The CDR3 bases are TGCGCCAGCAATATAAAGGGAGGGAATAATTCACCCCTCCACTTT. Its protein product is CASNIKGGNNSPLHF. The chain employs TRBV10-2 and TRBJ1-6; unclear D gene. The ends were cut back, 7 bases at V and 5 bases at J, with 15 bases in the middle. This CDR3 has 15 residues. CDR1 is WSHSY and CDR2 is SAAADI in the germline V gene.

The V gene is TRBV30, the J gene TRBJ2-2, with a tentative D call TRBD1 (6 bases). V was trimmed by 7 bases and J by 2 bases, leaving 14 bases between them. The germline V gene has CDR1 GTSNPN and CDR2 SVGIG (reference sequence). The CDR3 length is 14 residues. CDR3 in DNA: TGTGCCTTCTCGCAGGGGCTAAACACCGGGGAGCTGTTTTTT. Translation: CAFSQGLNTGELFF.

The CDR3 sequence: CASAPGSGGFTDTQYF. The DNA of the CDR3 is TGTGCTAGTGCCCCCGGTAGCGGGGGATTCACAGATACGCAGTATTTT. This chain uses TRBV12-5 with TRBJ2-3, with 9 nucleotides matching TRBD2. This CDR3 has 16 amino acids. Losses at the gene ends were 7 bases for V and 2 bases for J; bases not matched to a gene: 10. Germline V gene sequence: CDR1 LGHNT, CDR2 FRNRAP.

This clone was counted a few times. The V gene is TRBV4-1, the J gene TRBJ1-2; no firm D call. This CDR3 region has 15 residues. Per germline, CDR1 MGHRA and CDR2 YSYEKL. The V and J ends lost 1 base and 1 base respectively, with 10 bases between them. In DNA, the CDR3 is TGCGCCAGCAGCCAAGCGGAGGGAATTAACTATGGCTACACCTTC. Its translation: CASSQAEGINYGYTF.

CDR3 DNA sequence: TGCGCCAGCAGCCAAGCAGGGGTTGGGAATCAGCCCCAGCATTTT. Translating gives CASSQAGVGNQPQHF. This sequence joins TRBV4-1 and TRBJ1-5; D might be TRBD1 (6 bases). CDR1 and CDR2 from the germline V gene are MGHRA and YSYEKL. The CDR3 contains 15 residues. V was trimmed by 1 base and J by 4 bases, leaving 11 bases between them.

The V and J genes are TRBV10-3 and TRBJ2-1, with TRBD1 identical over 9 bases. There are 16 residues in the CDR3. CDR1 is ENHRY and CDR2 is SYGVKD in the germline V gene. V gave up 3 bases and J gave up 7 bases; unmatched junction bases: 10. CDR3 residues: CAISDTGTGFFNEQFF. CDR3 nucleotides: TGTGCCATCAGTGATACTGGGACAGGGTTCTTTAATGAGCAGTTCTTC.